The 6 T cell receptor beta chains given below trace back to one sample, sequenced in a study of blood T cell repertoires in COVID-19. Assay used: immunoSEQ multiplex PCR; TCRdb lists only in-frame clones, some missing. In the table there are some 9,000 clones, about 86% of which are singletons. What was sequenced was peripheral blood. These receptor sequences come from a human donor in a cohort sampled during active COVID-19.

The gene calls are TRBV15 and TRBJ1-1; no reliable D call. V was shortened by 3 bases and J by 4 bases, with 9 bases between the two germline ends. Germline V CDR1 and CDR2: LNHNV, YYDKDF (reference sequence). This CDR3 has 13 amino acids. In DNA form, the CDR3 reads TGTGCCACCAGCAGGGCAGATGGCACTGAAGCTTTCTTT. Encoded protein: CATSRADGTEAFF.

The rearrangement joins TRBV6-5 to TRBJ2-7; 10 nucleotides align to TRBD1. The J segment lost 5 bases and the V segment lost 7 bases, leaving 8 bases of the junction unmatched. The CDR3 covers 14 residues. The germline CDR1 and CDR2 sequences are MNHEY and SVGAGI. The CDR3 bases are TGTGCCAGCAATCGGGACAGGGGTATGGACGAGCAGTACTTC. Protein sequence: CASNRDRGMDEQYF.

This chain links TRBV5-1 with TRBJ2-1; 13 bases fit TRBD2. Germline assignment: CDR1 SGHRS and CDR2 YFSETQ. V gave up 4 bases and J gave up 7 bases; unmatched junction bases: 5. This CDR3 region has 15 residues. CDR3 region: CASSELAGGLNEQFF. CDR3 sequence (DNA): TGCGCCAGCAGCGAACTAGCGGGAGGGCTAAATGAGCAGTTCTTC.

V usage is TRBV24-1 and J usage is TRBJ2-1; 8 nucleotides agree with TRBD2. Germline-derived CDR1 and CDR2 are KGHDR and SFDVKD. This CDR3 contains 14 residues. With V trimmed by 7 bases and J by 9 bases, 10 bases remained unmatched. CDR3 coding DNA: TGTGCCACCAGCACTAGCGGTGGGGGGGGTGAGCAGTTCTTC. Residues: CATSTSGGGGEQFF.

V and J are TRBV2 and TRBJ1-6, with 7 bases aligning to TRBD1. Germline V CDR1 and CDR2: SNHLY, FYNNEI. The CDR3 runs 16 residues. V trimming: 6 bases; J trimming: 7 bases; junction bases outside the gene matches: 12. The CDR3 coding sequence is TGTGCCAGCAGACGCAGCGACAGGGAACGGAATTCACCCCTCCACTTT. The encoded protein is CASRRSDRERNSPLHF.

The chain links TRBV3-1 (or the pseudogene TRBV3-2) to TRBJ2-7; a possible D gene is TRBD2 (6 bases). This CDR3 has 14 amino acids. Germline CDR1 reads LGHDT; CDR2 reads YNNKEL (reference sequence). V was pared by 6 bases and J by 3 bases, with 15 bases between. CDR3 loop: CASSLAGTGYEQYF. DNA of the CDR3: TGTGCCAGCAGTCTCGCAGGGACTGGCTACGAGCAGTACTTC.